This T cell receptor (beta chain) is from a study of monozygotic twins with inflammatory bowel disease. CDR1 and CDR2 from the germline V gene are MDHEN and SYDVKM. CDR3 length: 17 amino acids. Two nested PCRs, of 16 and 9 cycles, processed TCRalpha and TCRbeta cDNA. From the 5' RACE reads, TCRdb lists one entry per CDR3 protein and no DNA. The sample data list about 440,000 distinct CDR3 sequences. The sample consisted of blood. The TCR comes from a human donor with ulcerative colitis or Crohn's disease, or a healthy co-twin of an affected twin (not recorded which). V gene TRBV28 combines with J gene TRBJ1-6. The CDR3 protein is CASNTDLASSWGSPLHF.